What follows describes a single T cell receptor (beta chain). The antigen remains unidentified. V lost 4 bases and J lost 4, with 20 bases in between. Germline V gives CDR1 SGHRS, CDR2 YFSETQ. This CDR3 contains 16 residues. The assay ran at deep level. Using immunoSEQ multiplex PCR, the repertoire was profiled, and TCRdb retains in-frame clones only, with some absent. The sample has 1.5 million to 1.9 million clones, approximately 98% seen once; the top ten hold about 0.45%. This specimen comes from a study of shared clonotypes between healthy human individuals. Overall study results and limits: In general, naive subsets displayed greater estimated richness than memory subsets did.

This TCR derives from a man aged 30-40 years in good health. The sequenced sample was naive CD4+ T cells sorted from blood. Described subset: CD45RA+ positively selected. The chain is built from TRBV5-1 and TRBJ1-2, with D perhaps matching TRBD1 (5 bases). The CDR3 bases are TGCGCCAGCAGCCCGGGACTCCAACCCGTCGGCTATGGCTACACCTTC. Translation: CASSPGLQPVGYGYTF.